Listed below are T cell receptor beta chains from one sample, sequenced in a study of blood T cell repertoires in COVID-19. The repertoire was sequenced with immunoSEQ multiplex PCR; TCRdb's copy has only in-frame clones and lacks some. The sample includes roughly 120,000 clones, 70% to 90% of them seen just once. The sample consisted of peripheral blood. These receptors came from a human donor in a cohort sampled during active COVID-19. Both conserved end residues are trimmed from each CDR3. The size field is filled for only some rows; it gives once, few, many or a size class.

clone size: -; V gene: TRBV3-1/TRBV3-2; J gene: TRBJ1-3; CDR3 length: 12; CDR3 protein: ASSPRLSGNTIY
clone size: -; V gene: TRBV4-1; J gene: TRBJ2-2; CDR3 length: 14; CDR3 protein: ASSHWTSGAFGELF
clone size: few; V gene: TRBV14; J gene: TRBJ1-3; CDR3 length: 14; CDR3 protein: ASSQGDRVGGNTIY
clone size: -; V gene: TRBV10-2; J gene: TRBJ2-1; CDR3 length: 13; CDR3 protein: ASSDSRGSRSEQF
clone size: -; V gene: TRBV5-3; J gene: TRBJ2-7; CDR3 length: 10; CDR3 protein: ARRDRLYEQY
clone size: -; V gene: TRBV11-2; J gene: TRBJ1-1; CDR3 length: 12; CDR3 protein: ASSLAAGNTEAF
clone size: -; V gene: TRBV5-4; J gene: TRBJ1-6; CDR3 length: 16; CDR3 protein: ASSLAGGRGQTNSPLH
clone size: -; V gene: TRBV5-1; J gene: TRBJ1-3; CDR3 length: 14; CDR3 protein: ASSLDGTGLGNTIY
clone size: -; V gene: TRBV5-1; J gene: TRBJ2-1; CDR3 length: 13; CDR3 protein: ASSFGGELFNEQF
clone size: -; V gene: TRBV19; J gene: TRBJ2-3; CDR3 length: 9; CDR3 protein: ASSISDTQY
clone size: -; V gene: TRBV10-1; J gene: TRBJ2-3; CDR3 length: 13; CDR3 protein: ASSDGGFGTDTQY
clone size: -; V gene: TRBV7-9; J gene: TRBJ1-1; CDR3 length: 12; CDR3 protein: ASSLIGGFTEAF
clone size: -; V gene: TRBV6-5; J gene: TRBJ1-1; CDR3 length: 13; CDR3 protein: ASSYRFDRGAEAF
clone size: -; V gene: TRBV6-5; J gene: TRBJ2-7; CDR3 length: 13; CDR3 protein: ASSYRRQGTYEQY
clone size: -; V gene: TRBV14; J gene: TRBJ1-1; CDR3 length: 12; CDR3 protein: ASSRGGMNTEAF
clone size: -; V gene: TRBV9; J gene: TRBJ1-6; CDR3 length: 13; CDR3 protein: ASSVEDRGYSPLH
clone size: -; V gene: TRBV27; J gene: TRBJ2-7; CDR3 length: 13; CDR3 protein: ASSLRTRADYEQY
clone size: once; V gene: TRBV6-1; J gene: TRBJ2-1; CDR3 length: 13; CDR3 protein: ASSELQGPYNEQF
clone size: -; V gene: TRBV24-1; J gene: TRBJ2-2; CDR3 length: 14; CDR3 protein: ATSDPDRGRTGELF
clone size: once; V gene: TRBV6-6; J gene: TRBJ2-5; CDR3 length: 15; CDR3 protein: ASSPRTSGRPRETQY
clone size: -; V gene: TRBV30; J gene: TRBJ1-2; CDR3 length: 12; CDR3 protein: AWEPGQGAIGYT
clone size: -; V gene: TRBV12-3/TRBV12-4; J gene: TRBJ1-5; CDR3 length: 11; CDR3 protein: ASSLTGPQPQH
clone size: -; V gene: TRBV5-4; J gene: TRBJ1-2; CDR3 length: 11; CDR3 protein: ASTSLTGVGYT
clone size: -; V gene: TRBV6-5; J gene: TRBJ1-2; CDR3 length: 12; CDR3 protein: ASSYSGQPYGYT
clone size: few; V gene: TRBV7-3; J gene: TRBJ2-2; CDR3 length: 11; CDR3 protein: ASSRQGPGELF
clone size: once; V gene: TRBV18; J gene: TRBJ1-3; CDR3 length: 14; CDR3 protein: ASSPPDRAGGNTIY
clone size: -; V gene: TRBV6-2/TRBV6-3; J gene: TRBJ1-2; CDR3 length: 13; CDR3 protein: ASSYPGSKDYGYT
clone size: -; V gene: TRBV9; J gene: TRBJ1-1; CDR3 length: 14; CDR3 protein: ASSTGGVKGNTEAF
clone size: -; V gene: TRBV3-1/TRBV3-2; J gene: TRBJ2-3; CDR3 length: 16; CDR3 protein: ASSQVAPPRRDGDTQY
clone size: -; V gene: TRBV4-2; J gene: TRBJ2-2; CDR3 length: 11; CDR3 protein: ASRAGVVGELF
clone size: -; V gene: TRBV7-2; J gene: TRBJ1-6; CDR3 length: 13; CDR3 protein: ASSLAVGAYSPLH
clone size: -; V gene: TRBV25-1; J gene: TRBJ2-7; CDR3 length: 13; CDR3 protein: ASSEFGGNFYEQY
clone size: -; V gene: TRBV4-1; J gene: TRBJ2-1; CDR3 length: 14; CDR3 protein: ASSQQLAAHYNEQF
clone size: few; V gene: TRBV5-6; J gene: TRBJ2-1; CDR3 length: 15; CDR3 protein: ASSFLTGTGDINEQF
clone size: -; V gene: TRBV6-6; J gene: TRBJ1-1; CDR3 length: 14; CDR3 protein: ASSYRTGGRKTEAF
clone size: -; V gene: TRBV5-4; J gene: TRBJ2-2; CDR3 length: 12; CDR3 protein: ASSRMTGSGELF
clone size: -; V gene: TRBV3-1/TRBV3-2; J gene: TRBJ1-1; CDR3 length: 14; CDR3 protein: ASSQAPSTVNTEAF
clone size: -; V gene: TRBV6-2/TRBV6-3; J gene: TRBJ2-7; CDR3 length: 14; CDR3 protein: ASSSFAGGESYEQY
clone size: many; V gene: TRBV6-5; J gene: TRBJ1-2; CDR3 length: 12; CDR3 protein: ASLGQGSNYGYT
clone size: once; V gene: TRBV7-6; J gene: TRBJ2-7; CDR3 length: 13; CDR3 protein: ASSLDGSGAYEQY
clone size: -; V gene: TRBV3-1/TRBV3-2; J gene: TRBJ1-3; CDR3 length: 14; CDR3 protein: ASSQGGTGSGNTIY
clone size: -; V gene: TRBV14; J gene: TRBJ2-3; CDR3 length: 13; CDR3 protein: ASSLGLALTDTQY
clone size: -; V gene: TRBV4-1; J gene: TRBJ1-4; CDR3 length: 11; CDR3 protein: ASTQGNNEKLF